This T cell receptor (beta chain) was recorded in a study of cytotoxic CD8 clonotypes in ibrutinib-treated CLL. Some clones are missing from TCRdb's copy, which holds only in-frame ones; the method was immunoSEQ multiplex PCR. The data hold about 270,000 clones, with approximately 79% observed a single time. CDR3 size: 15 residues. Germline CDR1 SGHDT, CDR2 YYEEEE. V was pared by 1 base and J by 5 bases, with 13 bases between. The sequence was obtained from a human donor with chronic lymphocytic leukemia. The J gene is TRBJ2-1, the V gene TRBV5-6; possibly TRBD2 for D (5 bases). Sample: PBMCs, taken at disease progression, from a patient treated with ibrutinib. The DNA of the CDR3 is TGTGCCAGCAGCTTGCGGCTAGCCAAGGACAATGAGCAGTTCTTC. This gives the protein CASSLRLAKDNEQFF.